This is a list of T cell receptor beta chains from one sample in a study of blood T cell repertoires in COVID-19. Produced via immunoSEQ multiplex PCR; TCRdb's table is partial and in-frame only. The repertoire consists of 98,000 or so clones, with roughly 82% occurring once and the leading ten covering 4.5% to 5.5%. Sequencing was performed on peripheral blood. The receptors here all came from a man aged 55-75 years with acute or convalescent COVID-19. The CDR3 runs from the conserved cysteine through the conserved F or W. A D gene is named only where the DNA matches it firmly. For some rows the clone size is stated as once, few or many, or as a class when expanded; others skip it.

cdr3_aa v_call d_call j_call clone_size
CASRGEYGYTF TRBV6-5 . TRBJ1-2 .
CASSYGSGEQFF TRBV6-5 . TRBJ2-1 .
CASSQTQTSGRNEQFF TRBV5-5 TRBD2 TRBJ2-1 .
CASSLGTSGGTDTQYF TRBV5-1 TRBD2 TRBJ2-3 .
CASSVADYGYTF TRBV9 . TRBJ1-2 .
CASSLGQSNTEAFF TRBV7-2 . TRBJ1-1 once
CASSRGQENEKLFF TRBV11-3 TRBD1 TRBJ1-4 .
CASSQGRRVNEQFF TRBV14 . TRBJ2-1 many
CASSFLDRELFF TRBV5-1 . TRBJ2-2 few
CATSRDPGETQYF TRBV15 . TRBJ2-5 .
CATSDAGTGTYEQYF TRBV24-1 TRBD1 TRBJ2-7 .
CSGATWDEQFF TRBV20-1 . TRBJ2-1 .